This T cell receptor (beta chain) came from a study of CD8 T cells in Susac syndrome. The CDR3 has 15 residues. Trimming stripped 6 bases from V and 6 bases from J, with 18 bases between. cDNA came from 0.5 to 1 ug RNA primed by random hexamers. From the immunoSEQ multiplex PCR reads, TCRdb called clonotypes with MiXCR, one entry per CDR3 protein. In the table there are about 430,000 distinct CDR3 sequences, 85% of which are singletons. The multiple sclerosis control group consisted of treatment-naive patients whose relapsing-remitting disease, which was either stable or active, fulfilled revised McDonald criteria. Bulk CD8+ and CD4+ cells came from magnetic negative isolation; CD8+ TEMRA by FACS.

The chain joins TRBV12-3 or TRBV12-4 to TRBJ2-1; D unresolved. The source is a human donor with multiple sclerosis. Sequencing was carried out using CD8+ T cells from PBMCs. DNA of the CDR3: TGTGCCAGCAGGCCAGAGGCAGAAACCGGCAATGAGCAGTTCTTC. It is translated as CASRPEAETGNEQFF.